One sample yielded the 31 T cell receptor beta chains listed below, sequenced in a study of blood T cell repertoires in COVID-19 (dated by TCRdb to the early 2020s). Libraries were constructed by the immunoSEQ multiplex PCR assay. TCRdb obtained this table from immuneACCESS and retained in-frame rearrangements with V and J assigned. These tables miss some clones; where compared with another copy, unresolved V genes account for less than half of the shortfall, and the remainder is unexplained. Present in this sample are about 86,000 clones, 79% of which were seen just once. In total, the top ten clones hold about 11% of the sample. Sequencing was performed on peripheral blood. These receptors were taken from a man between 65 and 85 years old with acute or convalescent COVID-19.

V and J are TRBV4-1 and TRBJ2-1; D possibly corresponds to TRBD1 (5 bases). Trimming left V 5 bases short and J 5 bases short, with 10 bases between. CDR3 size: 13 residues. Germline CDR1 reads MGHRA; CDR2 reads YSYEKL. DNA of the CDR3: TGCGCCAGCAGCAACTCGGACAACAATGAGCAGTTCTTC. As protein: CASSNSDNNEQFF.

This sequence joins TRBV7-9 and TRBJ1-4; D is uncertain. V was clipped by 1 base and J by 4 bases, with 7 bases between them. This CDR3 region has 14 residues. Germline values: CDR1 SEHNR, CDR2 FQNEAQ (reference sequence). The chain's CDR3 is CASSLGTVNEKLFF. DNA for the CDR3: TGTGCCAGCAGCTTAGGAACAGTTAATGAAAAACTGTTTTTT.

CDR3 protein: CASSQDGTGRRPQHF. The CDR3, as DNA: TGTGCCAGTAGCCAGGACGGGACAGGGCGTAGGCCCCAGCATTTT. V and J are TRBV19 and TRBJ1-5, with TRBD1 identical over 9 bases. The CDR3 contains 15 residues. Germline V gene sequence: CDR1 LNHDA, CDR2 SQIVND (reference sequence). Unmatched junction bases numbered 12, after V lost 6 bases and J lost 9 bases.

This clone turned up a few times. This chain joins TRBV6-5 and TRBJ1-6; 7 nucleotides line up with TRBD1. The germline CDR1 and CDR2 sequences are MNHEY and SVGAGI. J lost 10 bases, V lost 2 bases, and 5 bases had no gene match. This CDR3 is built from 14 residues. This CDR3 is CASSYGDSKSPLHF. The CDR3 coding sequence is TGTGCCAGCAGTTACGGGGACAGTAAGTCACCCCTCCACTTT.

This clone was picked up a small number of times. This chain uses TRBV18 with TRBJ2-7; 8 bases fit TRBD2. The CDR3 consists of 16 residues. Germline V lookup: CDR1 KGHSH, CDR2 LQKENI. The V and J ends lost 4 bases and 4 bases, in that order; junction bases with no gene match: 12. CDR3 loop: CASSRTAGETPYEQYF. CDR3 bases: TGTGCCAGCTCACGAACAGCGGGGGAGACACCTTACGAGCAGTACTTC.

The J gene is TRBJ2-7, the V gene TRBV7-2, with D possibly matching TRBD2 (6 bases). V gave up 5 bases and J gave up 7 bases, with 18 bases separating them. Germline loops: CDR1 SGHTA, CDR2 FQGNSA. The CDR3 loop spans 14 amino acids. CDR3 sequence: CASSTSAGSGEQYV. The CDR3 DNA is TGTGCCAGCAGCACCAGCGCGGGATCGGGGGAGCAGTACGTC.

V and J are TRBV11-3 and TRBJ2-1, with 9 positions matching TRBD2. After removal of 1 base from V and 5 bases from J, the junction contained 9 bases not matched to a gene. There are 17 residues in the CDR3. In germline, CDR1 is SGHNT, CDR2 YENEEA. The DNA for the CDR3 is TGTGCCAGCAGCTTAGGTCGGCGGGGGGGCGCAAACAATGAGCAGTTCTTC. Residues: CASSLGRRGGANNEQFF.

The chain links TRBV5-6 to TRBJ2-1; 9 bases agree with TRBD2. The CDR3 extends over 14 amino acids. From germline, CDR1 is SGHDT and CDR2 YYEEEE. Unmatched junction bases numbered 5, after V lost 2 bases and J lost 8 bases. The DNA of the CDR3 is TGTGCCAGCAGCTTCGGGACTAGCAGACATGAGCAGTTCTTC. Its protein product is CASSFGTSRHEQFF.

This chain links TRBV15 with TRBJ2-7; maybe TRBD2 (6 bases). Trimming took 0 bases from V and 7 from J, leaving 10 bases between them. The CDR3 extends over 13 amino acids. Germline CDR1 reads LNHNV; CDR2 reads YYDKDF (reference sequence). Here the CDR3 DNA reads TGTGCCACCAGCAGAGATGCGGGGTCTGAGCAGTACTTC. Residues: CATSRDAGSEQYF.

This rearrangement joins TRBV14 to TRBJ2-1, with D hard to call. Germline V gives CDR1 SGHDN, CDR2 FVKESK. The germline V and J ends were trimmed by 0 bases and 4 bases, with 7 bases remaining between them. The CDR3 consists of 14 residues. Written as DNA, the CDR3 is TGTGCCAGCAGCCAAGATCCCAGTTACAATGAGCAGTTCTTC. Translation gives CASSQDPSYNEQFF.

This clone was detected once. V gene TRBV11-2 combines with J gene TRBJ1-1; 7 bases match TRBD1. The J segment lost 1 base and the V segment lost 4 bases, leaving 3 bases of the junction unmatched. Germline CDR1 SGHAT, CDR2 FQNNGV. This CDR3 is 14 amino acids long. CDR3 region: CASSSRTGNTEAFF. CDR3 nucleotides: TGTGCCAGCAGCTCGCGGACAGGGAACACTGAAGCTTTCTTT.

CDR3 sequence: CASSLGGGAGSPLHF. The CDR3 DNA sequence: TGTGCCAGCAGTTTAGGAGGAGGGGCTGGGTCACCCCTCCACTTT. The chain carries TRBV27 and TRBJ1-6; TRBD1 might be the D (5 bases). Trimming removed 2 bases from V and 10 bases from J, with 15 bases in between. This CDR3 region has 15 residues. Germline lookup yields CDR1 MNHEY and CDR2 SMNVEV (reference sequence).

The rearrangement uses TRBV12-3 or TRBV12-4 and TRBJ1-2; maybe TRBD1 (5 bases). Trimming shortened V by 6 bases and J by 2 bases, and 10 bases separated the two germline ends. The length of the CDR3 is 13 residues. The CDR3 region is CASSPDTNYGYTF. CDR3 DNA sequence: TGTGCCAGCAGCCCGGACACAAACTATGGCTACACCTTC.

V gene TRBV15 combines with J gene TRBJ2-3; D perhaps matches TRBD2 (6 bases). Between the trimmed V and J ends, which lost 7 bases and 1 base, there was a span of 9 bases. CDR1 is LNHNV, CDR2 YYDKDF, per germline (reference sequence). The CDR3 runs to 13 residues. CDR3 sequence reads: CATTGGRTDTQYF. Written as DNA, the CDR3 is TGTGCCACCACCGGGGGACGCACAGATACGCAGTATTTT.

The rearrangement uses TRBV5-6 and TRBJ1-1; TRBD1 might be the D (5 bases). Trimming pared 4 bases from V and 1 base from J, leaving 14 bases between. The length of the CDR3 is 15 residues. CDR1 and CDR2 from the germline V gene are SGHDT and YYEEEE. CDR3 nucleotides: TGTGCCAGCAGCCCACGGCGGGGCCCGAACACTGAAGCTTTCTTT. The encoded protein is CASSPRRGPNTEAFF.

The rearrangement uses TRBV29-1 and TRBJ1-4, with TRBD1 matching over 8 bases. The V gene end was trimmed by 7 bases and the J gene end by 3 bases; junction bases not matched to a gene: 4. In germline, CDR1 is SQVTM, CDR2 ANQGSEA. The CDR3 sequence is 13 residues long. CDR3 DNA sequence: TGCAGCGCGAAGGGACAGGCTAATGAAAAACTGTTTTTT. Amino acid sequence: CSAKGQANEKLFF.

The sample holds a few counts of this clone. The chain uses TRBV10-2 and TRBJ1-2, with D maybe TRBD1 (5 bases). V was cut by 0 bases and J by 5 bases, with 13 bases left in between. CDR1 and CDR2 from the germline V gene are WSHSY and SAAADI. CDR3 length: 15 amino acids. The CDR3 DNA sequence: TGCGCCAGCAGTGAGTCACCGGGAGGGACTTATGGCTACACCTTC. Its protein is CASSESPGGTYGYTF.

This clone was seen only a few times. This sequence joins TRBV5-1 and TRBJ2-3; 9 nucleotides agree with TRBD2. V shed 1 base and J 1 base; nucleotides not matched to a gene: 7. The CDR3 has 17 amino acids. Germline V gene sequence: CDR1 SGHRS, CDR2 YFSETQ. The CDR3 region is CASSLMSLAGGTDTQYF. As DNA, the CDR3 is TGCGCCAGCAGCTTGATGTCATTAGCGGGGGGCACAGATACGCAGTATTTT.

The chain has TRBV6-5 and TRBJ1-3; no firm D call. This CDR3 contains 14 residues. Germline loops: CDR1 MNHEY, CDR2 SVGAGI. V lost 5 bases to trimming and J lost 0 bases, with 8 bases between them. The CDR3 DNA reads TGTGCCAGCAGTAGTCCTAACTCTGGAAACACCATATATTTT. The encoded protein is CASSSPNSGNTIYF.

The V gene is TRBV5-1, the J gene TRBJ1-4; the match to TRBD1 covers 10 bases. CDR3 length equals 14 residues. V trimming: 4 bases; J trimming: 8 bases; junction bases outside the gene matches: 5. CDR1 and CDR2 (germline): SGHRS, YFSETQ. The CDR3 DNA follows: TGCGCCAGCAGCGGGACAGGGGTCGGAGAAAAACTGTTTTTT. Encoded protein: CASSGTGVGEKLFF.

J is TRBJ2-3 and V is TRBV15; D is ambiguous. Germline V gene lookup returns CDR1 LNHNV and CDR2 YYDKDF (reference sequence). The length of the CDR3 is 16 residues. The germline V and J ends were trimmed by 0 bases and 2 bases, with 12 bases remaining between them. CDR3 nucleotides: TGTGCCACCAGCAGAGACCTACTATCAACCACAGATACGCAGTATTTT. Protein: CATSRDLLSTTDTQYF.

The chain's CDR3 is CASSQEAGSNGYTF. The DNA for the CDR3 is TGTGCCAGCAGCCAAGAGGCAGGGTCAAATGGCTACACCTTC. The chain combines TRBV3-1 (or the pseudogene TRBV3-2) with TRBJ1-2; TRBD1 might be the D (5 bases). Germline values: CDR1 LGHDT, CDR2 YNNKEL (reference sequence). The V end was cut by 0 bases, the J end by 6 bases, with 11 bases between. The CDR3 consists of 14 residues.

The chain combines TRBV2 with TRBJ2-2, with 8 bases matching TRBD1. The CDR3 is 15 residues long. With V trimmed by 6 bases and J by 6 bases, 9 bases remained unmatched. Germline V gene lookup returns CDR1 SNHLY and CDR2 FYNNEI. CDR3 nucleotides: TGTGCCAGCAGGGAGGACAGGGATATGGCCGGGGAGCTGTTTTTT. As protein: CASREDRDMAGELFF.

The chain employs TRBV7-2 and TRBJ1-5; a weak D match, TRBD1 (6 bases). The ends were cut back, 5 bases at V and 0 bases at J, with 11 bases in the middle. CDR3 length equals 15 residues. Germline values: CDR1 SGHTA, CDR2 FQGNSA. The CDR3 sequence is CASSTTGYSNQPQHF. In DNA, the CDR3 is TGTGCCAGCAGCACCACAGGGTATAGCAATCAGCCCCAGCATTTT.

The J gene is TRBJ1-1, the V gene TRBV11-3; D may be TRBD1 (5 bases). With 1 base removed from V and 1 base from J, the gap between germline ends came to 7 bases. Germline CDR1 reads SGHNT; CDR2 reads YENEEA. This CDR3 has 14 residues. The CDR3 DNA follows: TGTGCCAGCAGCTTAGGTGGGGCGAACACTGAAGCTTTCTTT. This codes for CASSLGGANTEAFF.

This clone has just one count. This chain joins TRBV5-4 and TRBJ2-1; TRBD1 matches 7 bases. This CDR3 comprises 16 residues. Germline CDR1 is SGHNT and CDR2 is YYREEE (reference sequence). V lost 0 bases and J lost 1; bases outside the gene matches: 4. CDR3 nucleotide sequence: TGTGCCAGCAGCTTGGGGGCAGGGGGTTCCTACAATGAGCAGTTCTTC. Translated, it gives CASSLGAGGSYNEQFF.

The chain links TRBV24-1 to TRBJ2-7; tentatively, D is TRBD1 (6 bases). Germline-derived CDR1 and CDR2 are KGHDR and SFDVKD. The V end lost 8 bases, the J end lost 0 bases, and 10 bases lay between the germline ends. This CDR3 comprises 13 residues. CDR3 protein: CATKIQGSYEQYV. The CDR3 DNA reads TGTGCCACCAAAATACAGGGCTCCTACGAGCAGTACGTC.

This clone came up once. This chain connects TRBV7-8 to TRBJ1-1; a possible D gene is TRBD1 (6 bases). The V end was cut by 5 bases, the J end by 4 bases, with 17 bases between. The CDR3 has 15 residues. The V gene's germline CDR1 is SGHVS and CDR2 FQNEAQ. CDR3 nucleotide sequence: TGTGCCAGCAGCGCCAGACAGGTGTCGGTCACTGAAGCTTTCTTT. This codes for CASSARQVSVTEAFF.

This sequence joins TRBV18 and TRBJ1-2; no definite D call. The germline gives CDR1 KGHSH, CDR2 LQKENI. The CDR3 is 13 residues long. V lost 3 bases to trimming and J lost 7 bases, with 12 bases between them. The CDR3 nucleotides read TGTGCCAGCTCACCCGAGTTAGAGGGTGGCTACACCTTC. As protein: CASSPELEGGYTF.

In this sample, this clone turned up once. Here the CDR3 reads CASSSRHPNLGGYTF. In DNA, the CDR3 is TGTGCCAGCAGCTCCCGACATCCCAATTTAGGTGGCTACACCTTC. V is TRBV5-8 and J is TRBJ1-2; D is ambiguous. The CDR3 sequence is 15 residues long. Germline lookup yields CDR1 SGHTS and CDR2 YDEGEE. The ends were cut back, 3 bases at V and 7 bases at J, with 19 bases in the middle.

The chain uses TRBV19 and TRBJ2-2; TRBD1 might be the D (5 bases). Germline V lookup: CDR1 LNHDA, CDR2 SQIVND (reference sequence). Deletions cut 3 bases from V and 3 bases from J, with 14 bases between. The CDR3 runs 16 residues. The CDR3 nucleotides are TGTGCCAGTAGTATTGCTGCAGGGCCCTACACCGGGGAGCTGTTTTTT. Encoded protein: CASSIAAGPYTGELFF.